This record covers a single T cell receptor beta chain. The CDR3 consists of 14 residues. Germline lookup yields CDR1 MNHEY and CDR2 SVGAGI. The V end was cut by 7 bases, the J end by 2 bases, with 12 bases between. This specimen comes from a study of blood T cell repertoires in COVID-19. As for the study in general: The analysed material was cDNA or gDNA that came from T cells, B-cell-depleted T cells, or PBMCs.

The assay was immunoSEQ multiplex PCR, and TCRdb's table has in-frame clones only and misses some. The profile shows 45,000 or so clones, roughly 73% of them singletons. This chain uses TRBV6-5 with TRBJ2-1; tentatively, D is TRBD2 (6 bases). The receptor was derived from a man of 80 years or more with acute or convalescent COVID-19. Sequences were obtained from peripheral blood. The CDR3 here is CASKGGKAYNEQFF. CDR3 nucleotide sequence: TGTGCCAGCAAAGGAGGGAAGGCCTACAATGAGCAGTTCTTC.